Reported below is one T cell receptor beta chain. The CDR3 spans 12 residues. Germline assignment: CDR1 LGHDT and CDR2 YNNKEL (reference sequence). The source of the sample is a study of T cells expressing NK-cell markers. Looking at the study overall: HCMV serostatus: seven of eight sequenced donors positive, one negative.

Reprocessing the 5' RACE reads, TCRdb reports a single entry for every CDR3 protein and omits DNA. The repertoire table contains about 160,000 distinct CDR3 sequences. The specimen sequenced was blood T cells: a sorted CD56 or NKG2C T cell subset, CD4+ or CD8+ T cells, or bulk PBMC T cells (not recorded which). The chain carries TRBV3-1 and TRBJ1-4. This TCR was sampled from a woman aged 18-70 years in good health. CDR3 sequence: CASSQDWGKLFF.